This T cell receptor beta chain was sequenced during a study of blood T cell repertoires in COVID-19. About the study: T cells, B-cell-depleted T cells, or PBMCs supplied cDNA or gDNA.

As handled by the study authors: Counts of nucleated cells, estimated from reference gene primer amplification, were obtained. Sequenced by immunoSEQ multiplex PCR; TCRdb stores in-frame clones only, minus some. Clone size and V and J calls were adopted from that table, with D and trimming inferred from the DNA. The data show 80,000 to 130,000 clones, 70% to 90% seen once. This clone appeared once. The specimen was peripheral blood. The receptor comes from a woman aged 60-70 years with acute or convalescent COVID-19.

CDR3 in DNA: TGTGCCAGCTCACCTACACAGACCGCCGGAAACTATGGCTACACCTTC. Translation: CASSPTQTAGNYGYTF. The chain recombines TRBV18 with TRBJ1-2; D unresolved. Germline V gene sequence: CDR1 KGHSH, CDR2 LQKENI. V lost 3 bases, J lost 2 bases, and 16 bases lay in between. The CDR3 contains 16 residues. The whole variable domain, remainder taken from reference TRBV18 and TRBJ1-2, is NAGVMQNPRHLVRRRGQEARLRCSPMKGHSHVYWYRQLPEEGLKFMVYLQKENIIDESGMPKERFSAEFPKEGPSILRIQQVVRGDSAAYFCASSPTQTAGNYGYTFGSGTRLTVV.